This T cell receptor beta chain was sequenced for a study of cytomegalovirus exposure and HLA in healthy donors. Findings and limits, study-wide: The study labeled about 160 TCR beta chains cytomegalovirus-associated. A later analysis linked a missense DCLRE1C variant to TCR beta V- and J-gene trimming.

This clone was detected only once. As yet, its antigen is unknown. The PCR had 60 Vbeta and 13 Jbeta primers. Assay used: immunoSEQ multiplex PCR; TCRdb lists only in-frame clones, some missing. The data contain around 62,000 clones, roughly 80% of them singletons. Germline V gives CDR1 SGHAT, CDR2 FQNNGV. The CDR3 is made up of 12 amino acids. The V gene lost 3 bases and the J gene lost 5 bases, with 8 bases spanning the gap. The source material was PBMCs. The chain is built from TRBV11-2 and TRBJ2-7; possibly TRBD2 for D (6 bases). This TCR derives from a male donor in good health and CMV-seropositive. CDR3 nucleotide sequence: TGTGCCAGCAGCTTCTGGGGGGACGAGCAGTACTTC. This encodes CASSFWGDEQYF.